This entry features one T cell receptor (beta chain) sequence. Its antigen is still unknown. The record originates from a study of blood T cells in healthy people across ages. Background on the study: Capture via template switching afforded approximately one barcoded beta molecule per two T cells.

Study findings and constraints: Using unsorted PBMCs precluded a conclusive naive versus antigen-experienced comparison. The study found more naive CD4+ cells and higher diversity in long-lived than aged donors.

The CDR3 loop spans 13 amino acids. CDR1 is MGHDK, CDR2 SYGVNS, per germline. The V and J ends lost 8 bases and 5 bases respectively, with 16 bases between them. Through a sample-barcoded 5' primer and a J-beta primer mix, a second PCR was run for roughly 6 to 11 cycles. The template-switch adaptor, which had 12 random nucleotides, put a tag on each cDNA molecule. TCRdb re-called the 5' RACE reads through MiXCR, storing one row per CDR3 protein. The table has hundreds of thousands of distinct CDR3 sequences, around 43% seen once. The chain joins TRBV25-1 to TRBJ2-7; D possibly matches TRBD1 or TRBD2 (5 bases each). Sequencing input: blood. The sequence was collected from a man in his 60s in good health. The CDR3 protein is CASLGTASNEQYF. CDR3 nucleotides: TGTGCCAGCTTGGGGACGGCTTCGAACGAGCAGTACTTC.